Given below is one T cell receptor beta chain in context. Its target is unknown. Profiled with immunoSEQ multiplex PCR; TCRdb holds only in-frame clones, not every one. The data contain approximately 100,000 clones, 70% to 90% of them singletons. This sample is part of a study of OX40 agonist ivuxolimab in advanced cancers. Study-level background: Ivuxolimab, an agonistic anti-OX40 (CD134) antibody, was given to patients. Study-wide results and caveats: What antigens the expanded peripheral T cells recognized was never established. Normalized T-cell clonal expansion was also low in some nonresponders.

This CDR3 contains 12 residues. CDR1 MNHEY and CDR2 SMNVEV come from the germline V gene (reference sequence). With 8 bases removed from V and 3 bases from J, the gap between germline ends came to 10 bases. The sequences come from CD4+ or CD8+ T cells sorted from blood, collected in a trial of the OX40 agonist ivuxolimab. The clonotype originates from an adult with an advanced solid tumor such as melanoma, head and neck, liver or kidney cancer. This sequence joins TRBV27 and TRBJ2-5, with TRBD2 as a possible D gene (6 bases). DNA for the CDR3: TGTGCCAGCGCACGGGGGAAAGAGACCCAGTACTTC. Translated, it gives CASARGKETQYF.